The 21 T cell receptor beta chains in this list originate from one sample, sequenced in a study of T cell responses to AZD1222 COVID-19 vaccine. Profiling relied on immunoSEQ multiplex PCR, and the TCRdb table lists in-frame clones only, not all of them. The profile shows 70,000 to 90,000 clones, roughly nine tenths of them singletons. The source was peripheral blood, collected on day 0 of AZD1222 vaccination. These TCRs come from an adult in good health.

The chain joins TRBV18 to TRBJ1-1, with D unresolved. V lost 3 bases to trimming and J lost 4 bases, with 12 bases between them. This CDR3 is built from 14 residues. Germline V gene sequence: CDR1 KGHSH, CDR2 LQKENI. The CDR3 DNA is TGTGCCAGCTCACCCCGAAGTAGAAGCACTGAAGCTTTCTTT. Residues: CASSPRSRSTEAFF.

The rearrangement joins TRBV30 to TRBJ1-1; 7 nucleotides line up with TRBD1. The V gene's germline CDR1 is GTSNPN and CDR2 SVGIG (reference sequence). Losses at the gene ends were 2 bases for V and 4 bases for J; bases not matched to a gene: 4. The CDR3 runs to 13 residues. CDR3: CAWSLAGGTEAFF. DNA for the CDR3: TGTGCCTGGAGTTTGGCAGGGGGCACTGAAGCTTTCTTT.

V gene TRBV3-1 (or the pseudogene TRBV3-2) combines with J gene TRBJ1-1; possible D gene TRBD1, 6 bases. The V and J ends lost 3 bases and 1 base respectively, with 15 bases between them. The V gene's germline CDR1 is LGHDT and CDR2 YNNKEL (reference sequence). The CDR3 is made up of 16 amino acids. In nucleotides, the CDR3 is TGTGCCAGCAGCCAGTCGGACAGTCGTCCGAACACTGAAGCTTTCTTT. Translation: CASSQSDSRPNTEAFF.

The chain uses TRBV7-2 and TRBJ1-3; 7 bases agree with TRBD1. The V segment lost 5 bases and the J segment 0 bases; nucleotides outside the gene matches: 7. Germline CDR1 and CDR2: SGHTA and FQGNSA. This CDR3 is built from 16 residues. CDR3 coding DNA: TGTGCCAGCAGCCCCCGCGGGACAGTCTCTGGAAACACCATATATTTT. This gives the protein CASSPRGTVSGNTIYF.

The chain uses TRBV6-5 and TRBJ1-4; D uncertain. Per the germline V gene, CDR1 is MNHEY and CDR2 is SVGAGI. V lost 7 bases and J 8 bases, leaving 5 bases between the germline ends. This CDR3 has 10 amino acids. The CDR3 nucleotides are TGTGCCAGCATGGGGGAAAAACTGTTTTTT. Translated, it gives CASMGEKLFF.

This chain connects TRBV29-1 to TRBJ1-2, with D perhaps matching TRBD1 (6 bases). Trimming shortened V by 6 bases and J by 4 bases, and 12 bases separated the two germline ends. In germline, CDR1 is SQVTM, CDR2 ANQGSEA. The CDR3 contains 12 residues. CDR3 amino acids: CSVTRDIYGYTF. CDR3 bases: TGCAGCGTCACCCGGGACATCTATGGCTACACCTTC.

The chain links TRBV6-2 or TRBV6-3 to TRBJ2-6; 9 bases align to TRBD1. Germline lookup yields CDR1 MNHEY and CDR2 SVGEGT. With 2 bases clipped from V and 0 bases from J, the junction kept 14 bases outside the gene matches. CDR3 size: 21 residues. Written as DNA, the CDR3 is TGTGCCAGCAGTTACCCCCGTTTTAGACAGGGGGTTACCTCTGGGGCCAACGTCCTGACTTTC. As protein: CASSYPRFRQGVTSGANVLTF.

The genes are TRBV2 and TRBJ1-2; D is ambiguous. This CDR3 comprises 12 residues. V was shortened by 7 bases and J by 3 bases, with 9 bases between the two germline ends. Per the germline V gene, CDR1 is SNHLY and CDR2 is FYNNEI. This CDR3 is CASTTRDYGYTF. As DNA, the CDR3 is TGTGCCAGCACCACCCGGGACTATGGCTACACCTTC.

This rearrangement joins TRBV5-6 to TRBJ1-5, with 8 nucleotides matching TRBD1. CDR1 is SGHDT, CDR2 YYEEEE, per germline. J lost 1 base, V lost 4 bases, and 4 bases had no gene match. CDR3 length equals 15 residues. This CDR3 is CASSGWTGSNQPQHF. CDR3 coding DNA: TGTGCCAGCAGCGGATGGACAGGGAGCAATCAGCCCCAGCATTTT. The complete variable domain, with remaining parts taken from reference TRBV5-6 and TRBJ1-5, reads DAGVTQSPTHLIKTRGQQVTLRCSPKSGHDTVSWYQQALGQGPQFIFQYYEEEERQRGNFPDRFSGHQFPNYSSELNVNALLLGDSALYLCASSGWTGSNQPQHFGDGTRLSIL.

This clone was seen a single time. This chain connects TRBV18 to TRBJ2-3; 10 bases agree with TRBD1. V gave up 6 bases and J gave up 1 base; unmatched junction bases: 4. CDR3 length: 15 residues. The germline V gene encodes CDR1 KGHSH and CDR2 LQKENI. CDR3 protein: CASSLGTGGTDTQYF. For the CDR3, the DNA is TGTGCCAGCTCGCTCGGGACAGGGGGCACAGATACGCAGTATTTT.

This clone was detected only a few times. V gene TRBV30 combines with J gene TRBJ1-2; tentative D call: TRBD1 (5 bases). Germline CDR1 is GTSNPN and CDR2 is SVGIG (reference sequence). The CDR3 has 12 amino acids. The ends were cut back, 4 bases at V and 6 bases at J, with 12 bases in the middle. DNA for the CDR3: TGTGCCTGGAAAGGGGTGGGCGATGGCTACACCTTC. Its protein product is CAWKGVGDGYTF.

The chain has TRBV27 and TRBJ1-4; TRBD1 is a possible D gene (5 bases). CDR1 is MNHEY, CDR2 SMNVEV, per germline (reference sequence). Deletions cut 2 bases from V and 3 bases from J, with 10 bases between. CDR3 size: 15 residues. The CDR3 DNA reads as TGTGCCAGCAGTTTAGGGGCAGCAGCTAATGAAAAACTGTTTTTT. Its protein product is CASSLGAAANEKLFF.

This chain uses TRBV14 with TRBJ2-7; 9 bases map to TRBD2. There are 12 residues in the CDR3. The junction had 6 bases not matched to a gene; V was cut back by 8 bases and J by 7 bases. The germline CDR1 and CDR2 sequences are SGHDN and FVKESK. CDR3 nucleotide sequence: TGTGCCAGCCGAGCGGGAGGAGTGGAGCAGTACTTC. This gives the protein CASRAGGVEQYF. Variable domain in full (rest from reference TRBV14 and TRBJ2-7): EAGVTQFPSHSVIEKGQTVTLRCDPISGHDNLYWYRRVMGKEIKFLLHFVKESKQDESGMPNNRFLAERTGGTYSTLKVQPAELEDSGVYFCASRAGGVEQYFGPGTRLTVT.

The V and J genes are TRBV6-4 and TRBJ1-2; no clear D gene. Deletions cut 6 bases from V and 5 bases from J, with 13 bases between. The germline V gene has CDR1 MRHNA and CDR2 SNTAGT. The CDR3 is 13 amino acids. Here the CDR3 reads CASSPQAGYGYTF. CDR3 bases: TGTGCCAGCAGCCCGCAGGCGGGTTATGGCTACACCTTC.

The gene calls are TRBV14 and TRBJ2-7; D is ambiguous. The V gene lost 0 bases and the J gene lost 2 bases, with 11 bases spanning the gap. The CDR3 has 15 amino acids. Germline assignment: CDR1 SGHDN and CDR2 FVKESK. The CDR3 region is CASSQEGSGPYEQYF. In nucleotides, the CDR3 is TGTGCCAGCAGCCAAGAGGGCAGTGGGCCCTACGAGCAGTACTTC.

This clone was picked up one time. This chain links TRBV11-2 with TRBJ2-5, with TRBD2 identical over 12 bases. Trimming at V came to 4 bases and at J to 2 bases, leaving 2 bases not matched to a gene. From germline, CDR1 is SGHAT and CDR2 FQNNGV. There are 15 residues in the CDR3. CDR3 DNA sequence: TGTGCCAGCAGCTCCGGACTAGCGGGACAAGAGACCCAGTACTTC. It translates to CASSSGLAGQETQYF.

This clone was detected only once. The rearrangement uses TRBV19 and TRBJ1-2; D is possibly TRBD1 (6 bases). This CDR3 comprises 14 residues. Germline V CDR1 and CDR2: LNHDA, SQIVND (reference sequence). V lost 4 bases and J 6 bases, leaving 15 bases between the germline ends. The CDR3 region has the DNA TGTGCCAGTAGTAGAGAAGTCAGGGGCGATGGCTACACCTTC. Translating gives CASSREVRGDGYTF.

The chain recombines TRBV19 with TRBJ1-4; no clear D gene. This CDR3 spans 16 amino acids. Between the trimmed V and J ends, which lost 0 bases and 0 bases, there was a span of 8 bases. Germline CDR1 and CDR2: LNHDA and SQIVND (reference sequence). The CDR3 DNA is TGTGCCAGTAGTATAGACGGATTGTCAACTAATGAAAAACTGTTTTTT. Translated, it gives CASSIDGLSTNEKLFF.

The J gene is TRBJ2-4, the V gene TRBV27; the D call may be TRBD1 or TRBD2 (6 bases each). CDR3 length: 13 amino acids. Trimming stripped 2 bases from V and 9 bases from J, with 11 bases between. Germline assignment: CDR1 MNHEY and CDR2 SMNVEV (reference sequence). The CDR3 nucleotides read TGTGCCAGCAGTTTAAAACAGGGAGGCATTCAGTACTTC. The encoded protein is CASSLKQGGIQYF.

The V call is TRBV7-6, the J call TRBJ2-2; TRBD1 agrees at 9 bases. J gave up 5 bases and V 4 bases, and 26 bases lay outside the gene matches. CDR3 size: 22 residues. Germline-derived CDR1 and CDR2 are SGHVS and FNYEAQ. The CDR3 loop is CASSSPPQHRGHHRTPTGELFF. The CDR3 region has the DNA TGTGCCAGCAGCTCACCACCCCAACACAGGGGGCACCATCGAACCCCAACCGGGGAGCTGTTTTTT.

The chain combines TRBV6-5 with TRBJ2-7; possibly TRBD2 for D (6 bases). The germline V and J ends were trimmed by 6 bases and 4 bases, with 19 bases remaining between them. The germline V gene encodes CDR1 MNHEY and CDR2 SVGAGI. This CDR3 has 15 amino acids. The CDR3 is CASSKQGGWGYEQYF. In DNA, the CDR3 is TGTGCCAGCAGCAAGCAGGGAGGTTGGGGTTACGAGCAGTACTTC.